One and the same sample provided the 21 T cell receptor beta chains below, sequenced in a study of blood T cell repertoires in COVID-19. The assay was immunoSEQ multiplex PCR, and TCRdb's table has in-frame clones only and misses some. The profile shows 60,000 to 80,000 clones, about 87% of them singletons. Sequencing used peripheral blood. Receptor source: a woman in her 70s with acute or convalescent COVID-19.

The rearrangement joins TRBV30 to TRBJ2-5; 7 bases map to TRBD2. This CDR3 spans 15 amino acids. Germline trimming cut 0 bases from V and 4 bases from J; bases unmatched to any gene: 8. Germline V gene sequence: CDR1 GTSNPN, CDR2 SVGIG (reference sequence). As DNA, the CDR3 is TGTGCCTGGAGTGTGGGAGCGGGGCCCCCAGAGACCCAGTACTTC. Translated, it gives CAWSVGAGPPETQYF. Full variable domain (missing parts from reference TRBV30 and TRBJ2-5): SQTIHQWPATLVQPVGSPLSLECTVEGTSNPNLYWYRQAAGRGLQLLFYSVGIGQISSEVPQNLSASRPQDRQFILSSKKLLLSDSGFYLCAWSVGAGPPETQYFGPGTRLLVL.

Note on this clone: The identical CDR3 is also encoded by other nucleotide sequences in the sample. The CDR3 DNA sequence: TGTGCCAGCAGCCCCCAGCGAGCCGCTAGCACAGATACGCAGTATTTT. Its protein product is CASSPQRAASTDTQYF. The gene calls are TRBV7-3 and TRBJ2-3; D is unclear. This CDR3 is 16 amino acids long. Germline CDR1 and CDR2: SGHTA and FQGTGA. V was clipped by 5 bases and J by 0 bases, with 15 bases between them.

This chain uses TRBV7-8 with TRBJ1-3; 7 nucleotides agree with TRBD1. V lost 0 bases and J lost 0; bases outside the gene matches: 8. Germline CDR1 is SGHVS and CDR2 is FQNEAQ. The CDR3 totals 18 residues. The CDR3 coding sequence is TGTGCCAGCAGCTTAGCTTTCTCCGGGACAGCCTCTGGAAACACCATATATTTT. Protein sequence: CASSLAFSGTASGNTIYF.

CDR3 sequence: CASSPTGGGRDTQYF. CDR3 nucleotides: TGTGCCAGCAGCCCCACAGGGGGCGGTCGGGATACGCAGTATTTT. The chain carries TRBV7-3 and TRBJ2-3, with 9 bases lining up with TRBD1. The CDR3 contains 15 residues. CDR1 and CDR2 from the germline V gene are SGHTA and FQGTGA. The junction had 9 bases not matched to a gene; V was cut back by 5 bases and J by 6 bases.

The chain links TRBV7-9 to TRBJ2-3; D is perhaps TRBD2 (5 bases). V shed 3 bases and J shed 0 bases, with 10 bases lying between them. CDR1 and CDR2 (germline): SEHNR, FQNEAQ (reference sequence). The CDR3 has 15 amino acids. CDR3 DNA sequence: TGTGCCAGCAGCTTCAAAAGCGGAAGCACAGATACGCAGTATTTT. Protein product: CASSFKSGSTDTQYF.

This chain connects TRBV7-2 to TRBJ1-4; no clear D. The CDR3 sequence is 15 residues long. Germline CDR1 and CDR2: SGHTA and FQGNSA. V was trimmed by 1 base and J by 0 bases, leaving 6 bases between them. CDR3 coding DNA: TGTGCCAGCAGCTTAGGCGATGCAACTAATGAAAAACTGTTTTTT. Protein product: CASSLGDATNEKLFF.

The chain links TRBV19 to TRBJ1-5, with 8 bases that match TRBD1. Trimming took 4 bases from V and 7 from J; bases not matched to a gene: 6. This CDR3 comprises 14 residues. Looked up from germline, CDR1 is LNHDA and CDR2 is SQIVND (reference sequence). The CDR3 sequence is CASSKGTGNQPQHF. CDR3 DNA sequence: TGTGCCAGTAGTAAGGGGACAGGAAACCAGCCCCAGCATTTT.

The table lists this clone with a count of one. The chain employs TRBV24-1 and TRBJ1-2; D call uncertain. Trimming stripped 5 bases from V and 2 bases from J, with 11 bases between. The CDR3 has 14 residues. In germline, CDR1 is KGHDR, CDR2 SFDVKD. The CDR3 is CATSGSEVNYGYTF. CDR3 nucleotides: TGTGCCACCAGTGGGAGTGAGGTGAACTATGGCTACACCTTC.

This clone showed up just a few times. The chain carries TRBV19 and TRBJ1-2; D remains ambiguous. The CDR3 extends over 18 amino acids. Trimming cost V 5 bases and J 3 bases, with 25 bases left between them. Germline V CDR1 and CDR2: LNHDA, SQIVND (reference sequence). The CDR3 region has the DNA TGTGCCAGTAGTTTTTCGGCTTTGGAGAATTCGGGTCACTATGGCTACACCTTC. It specifies CASSFSALENSGHYGYTF.

The J gene is TRBJ2-7, the V gene TRBV9; D may be TRBD1 (6 bases). From germline, CDR1 is SGDLS and CDR2 YYNGEE. The CDR3 has 15 amino acids. The V gene lost 7 bases and the J gene lost 0 bases, with 17 bases spanning the gap. DNA of the CDR3: TGTGCCAGCGGGGGACAATTTGCGAACTCCTACGAGCAGTACTTC. This gives the protein CASGGQFANSYEQYF.

J is TRBJ2-5 and V is TRBV5-1; D gene ambiguous. The CDR3 is 14 amino acids. Germline CDR1 is SGHRS and CDR2 is YFSETQ. Trimming removed 5 bases at V and 2 bases at J, with 13 bases between. CDR3 amino acids: CASRRAPPQETQYF. In DNA, the CDR3 is TGCGCCAGCAGGCGCGCTCCACCTCAAGAGACCCAGTACTTC.

The rearrangement uses TRBV14 and TRBJ1-1, with D possibly matching TRBD1 (6 bases). Trimming removed 1 base at V and 1 base at J, with 13 bases between. The CDR3 spans 16 residues. Germline CDR1 reads SGHDN; CDR2 reads FVKESK. This CDR3 reads CASSQAGQPRNTEAFF. CDR3 in DNA: TGTGCCAGCAGCCAAGCAGGACAGCCCAGGAACACTGAAGCTTTCTTT.

This clone was picked up one time. The chain recombines TRBV7-9 with TRBJ2-1, with 9 bases aligning to TRBD1. J lost 9 bases, V lost 5 bases, and 17 bases had no gene match. This CDR3 is built from 17 residues. Germline CDR1 and CDR2: SEHNR and FQNEAQ (reference sequence). Written as DNA, the CDR3 is TGTGCCAGCAGCCCAAAGGGTTGGGGACAGGGTCGGTCTGAGCAGTTCTTC. Amino acid sequence: CASSPKGWGQGRSEQFF.

As DNA, the CDR3 is TGTGCCGCCGCGGGGGGGGGCCACAATGAGCAGTTCTTC. Amino acid sequence: CAAAGGGHNEQFF. The rearrangement joins TRBV10-3 to TRBJ2-1; TRBD2 aligns across 9 bases. Germline V gene lookup returns CDR1 ENHRY and CDR2 SYGVKD. Trimming at V came to 11 bases and at J to 5 bases, leaving 7 bases not matched to a gene. The CDR3 totals 13 residues.

The CDR3 nucleotides read TGTGCCAGCAGCGTTGGTGGACAGGGGGTCGGCACTGAAGCTTTCTTT. It is translated as CASSVGGQGVGTEAFF. This rearrangement joins TRBV9 to TRBJ1-1; TRBD1 matches 10 bases. V shed 2 bases and J 4 bases; nucleotides not matched to a gene: 8. CDR3 length equals 16 residues. CDR1 and CDR2 (germline): SGDLS, YYNGEE. Drawing the rest from reference TRBV9 and TRBJ1-1, the complete variable domain is DSGVTQTPKHLITATGQRVTLRCSPRSGDLSVYWYQQSLDQGLQFLIQYYNGEERAKGNILERFSAQQFPDLHSELNLSSLELGDSALYFCASSVGGQGVGTEAFFGQGTRLTVV.

This clone has a single count. The rearrangement uses TRBV19 and TRBJ1-5, with D tentatively TRBD1 (6 bases). V dropped 4 bases and J dropped 1 base, with 11 bases sitting between them. The germline V gene encodes CDR1 LNHDA and CDR2 SQIVND (reference sequence). This CDR3 has 15 residues. CDR3 sequence (DNA): TGTGCCAGTAGTAAACGGACAGTCAGCAATCAGCCCCAGCATTTT. The encoded protein is CASSKRTVSNQPQHF.

CDR3 region: CASSLTGGKRDTEAFF. In DNA, the CDR3 is TGTGCCAGCAGCTTAACCGGGGGGAAGAGGGACACTGAAGCTTTCTTT. The chain combines TRBV7-3 with TRBJ1-1, with D perhaps TRBD1 (5 bases). Germline CDR1 SGHTA, CDR2 FQGTGA. This CDR3 spans 16 amino acids. The V end was cut by 0 bases, the J end by 3 bases, with 14 bases between.

The chain employs TRBV7-2 and TRBJ1-2, with a tentative D call TRBD1 (6 bases). V was shortened by 6 bases and J by 4 bases, with 12 bases between the two germline ends. Per germline, CDR1 SGHTA and CDR2 FQGNSA. The CDR3 is made up of 13 amino acids. The CDR3 region is CASSTTGPYGYTF. The CDR3 nucleotides are TGTGCCAGCAGTACGACAGGACCCTATGGCTACACCTTC.

The rearrangement uses TRBV2 and TRBJ1-1; D is possibly TRBD1 (6 bases). CDR1 SNHLY and CDR2 FYNNEI come from the germline V gene. This CDR3 contains 13 residues. Trimming removed 2 bases from V and 6 bases from J, with 10 bases in between. For the CDR3, the DNA is TGTGCCAGCAGTGAATGGGGGACACCTGAAGCTTTCTTT. Residues: CASSEWGTPEAFF.

This chain uses TRBV5-1 with TRBJ1-5, with 10 positions matching TRBD1. The CDR3 totals 17 residues. Per the germline V gene, CDR1 is SGHRS and CDR2 is YFSETQ. V gave up 4 bases and J gave up 5 bases; unmatched junction bases: 12. Here the CDR3 DNA reads TGCGCCAGCAGCCCCGACGGAACCGGGACAGGGGATCAGCCCCAGCATTTT. Its protein product is CASSPDGTGTGDQPQHF.

This rearrangement joins TRBV28 to TRBJ1-2; D is unresolved. The V end lost 5 bases, the J end lost 8 bases, and 18 bases lay between the germline ends. This CDR3 contains 14 residues. The germline gives CDR1 MDHEN, CDR2 SYDVKM. CDR3 sequence: CASSPPVYGEGYTF. The CDR3 bases are TGTGCCAGCAGTCCGCCCGTCTATGGAGAGGGCTACACCTTC.